This T cell receptor (beta chain) originates from a study of T cell responses to AZD1222 COVID-19 vaccine. Libraries were prepared by immunoSEQ multiplex PCR; TCRdb keeps only in-frame clonotypes and omits some of them. The data contain roughly 85,000 clones, approximately 90% of them singletons. This CDR3 is built from 15 residues. Germline V lookup: CDR1 PRHDT, CDR2 FYEKMQ (reference sequence). Trimming took 3 bases from V and 1 from J, leaving 12 bases between them. This clone appeared a single time. Second-dose groups at about 4 or about 12 weeks were pooled. This chain uses TRBV13 with TRBJ1-2, with no clear D. The sample was peripheral blood, taken 28 days after the second AZD1222 dose. The clonotype comes from an adult who received the AZD1222 COVID-19 vaccine. The CDR3 bases are TGTGCCAGCAGCTTCCGGACGGCCTATAACTATGGCTACACCTTC. This translates into CASSFRTAYNYGYTF.